This is a list of T cell receptor beta chains from one sample in a study of T cell changes during pregnancy in multiple sclerosis. Using immunoSEQ multiplex PCR, the repertoire was profiled, and TCRdb retains in-frame clones only, with some absent. The sample consists of approximately 88,000 clones, 92% of them appearing once. The material sequenced was peripheral blood, taken in the first trimester of pregnancy. These receptors came from a female donor with multiple sclerosis, enrolled in a pregnancy study. The CDR3 runs from the conserved cysteine through the conserved F or W. A D gene is named only where the DNA matches it firmly. Clone size is given for some rows only: seen once, a few or many times, or a class if the clone is expanded.

d_call j_call clone_size v_call cdr3_aa cdr3_nt
TRBD1 TRBJ1-2 - TRBV28 CASSFGTGGGGYTF TGTGCCAGCAGTTTCGGGACAGGGGGCGGTGGCTACACCTTC
- TRBJ1-5 - TRBV28 CASSLGGGNQPQHF TGTGCCAGCAGTTTAGGGGGCGGTAATCAGCCCCAGCATTTT
TRBD2 TRBJ2-7 - TRBV5-8 CASSLLLAGREQYF TGTGCCAGCAGCTTGTTACTAGCGGGACGCGAGCAGTACTTC
TRBD1 TRBJ1-2 - TRBV5-6 CASSLWTGARNYGYTF TGTGCCAGCAGCCTCTGGACAGGGGCGAGAAACTATGGCTACACCTTC
TRBD1 TRBJ1-2 - TRBV11-3 CARPYGQVYGYTF TGTGCCAGGCCATACGGACAGGTCTATGGCTACACCTTC
- TRBJ2-3 - TRBV6-1 CASSPFTDTQYF TGTGCCAGCAGCCCTTTCACAGATACGCAGTATTTT
TRBD1 TRBJ2-7 - TRBV27 CASSGQDAYEQYF TGTGCCAGCAGTGGACAGGACGCCTACGAGCAGTACTTC
- TRBJ2-6 - TRBV19 CASKALRRSDLGANVLTF TGTGCCAGTAAAGCCCTACGCCGCTCTGATCTGGGGGCCAACGTCCTGACTTTC
TRBD1 TRBJ1-1 - TRBV4-2 CASSQDPTGANTEAFF TGTGCCAGCAGCCAAGATCCGACAGGGGCGAACACTGAAGCTTTCTTT
TRBD2 TRBJ2-7 - TRBV4-3 CASSQEAGVSYEQYF TGCGCCAGCAGCCAAGAAGCGGGAGTCTCCTACGAGCAGTACTTC
- TRBJ2-7 - TRBV5-1 CASSWTIGYEQYF TGCGCCAGCAGCTGGACAATAGGTTACGAGCAGTACTTC
- TRBJ2-7 - TRBV5-1 CASTLQRDEQYF TGCGCCAGCACCCTTCAGAGGGACGAGCAGTACTTC
- TRBJ2-5 - TRBV19 CASSKTAFQETQYF TGTGCCAGTAGTAAGACAGCTTTTCAAGAGACCCAGTACTTC
- TRBJ1-1 - TRBV9 CASSVSEGSNTEAFF TGTGCCAGCAGCGTTAGCGAGGGCTCAAACACTGAAGCTTTCTTT
- TRBJ2-3 - TRBV30 CAWHRESTDTQYF TGTGCCTGGCACAGGGAGAGCACAGATACGCAGTATTTT
- TRBJ2-1 - TRBV5-4 CASSLEWTDYNEQFF TGTGCCAGCAGCTTGGAATGGACTGATTACAATGAGCAGTTCTTC
TRBD1 TRBJ2-3 - TRBV4-2 CASRGVGQGSYTQYF TGTGCCAGCAGGGGCGTGGGACAGGGATCTTATACGCAGTATTTT
- TRBJ2-7 - TRBV11-1 CASSYTGSRYEQYF TGTGCCAGCAGTTACACCGGGAGCCGATACGAGCAGTACTTC
- TRBJ2-7 - TRBV27 CASSSHRQASYEQYF TGTGCCAGCAGTTCCCACCGACAGGCCTCCTACGAGCAGTACTTC
- TRBJ1-1 - TRBV4-1 CASSRRLGTEAFF TGCGCCAGCAGCCGCCGACTCGGTACTGAAGCTTTCTTT
TRBD2 TRBJ2-5 - TRBV6-6 CASSFRTSGQETQYF TGTGCCAGCAGTTTTAGGACTAGCGGTCAAGAGACCCAGTACTTC
TRBD2 TRBJ2-1 - TRBV6-5 CASSYSGSGRGNEQFF TGTGCCAGCAGTTACTCGGGTAGCGGGAGGGGGAATGAGCAGTTCTTC
TRBD1 TRBJ2-2 once TRBV6-1 CASRGQGFTGELFF TGTGCCAGCAGGGGACAGGGGTTCACCGGGGAGCTGTTTTTT
TRBD1 TRBJ1-2 few TRBV6-5 CASSYSGQIDGYTF TGTGCCAGCAGTTACTCGGGACAGATCGATGGCTACACCTTC
- TRBJ2-1 - TRBV19 CATNPGEDEQFF TGTGCCACGAATCCGGGAGAGGATGAGCAGTTCTTC
- TRBJ1-5 once TRBV7-2 CASSLAGSKSQPQHF TGTGCCAGCAGCTTGGCAGGGTCGAAATCTCAGCCCCAGCATTTT
TRBD2 TRBJ2-7 - TRBV28 CASRESGDTYEQYF TGTGCCAGCAGGGAAAGCGGGGATACCTACGAGCAGTACTTC
TRBD1 TRBJ1-1 - TRBV7-9 CASSFPGQGNTEAFF TGTGCCAGCAGCTTTCCGGGACAGGGTAACACTGAAGCTTTCTTT
- TRBJ2-7 once TRBV5-4 CASSQGGHPSIMEQYF TGTGCCAGCAGCCAGGGGGGCCACCCAAGTATTATGGAGCAGTACTTC
TRBD2 TRBJ2-1 once TRBV7-9 CASSLGGLAGHNEQFF TGTGCCAGCAGCTTAGGGGGACTAGCGGGACACAATGAGCAGTTCTTC
- TRBJ2-3 - TRBV28 CASTQGWGTQYF TGTGCCAGCACCCAGGGGTGGGGTACGCAGTATTTT
- TRBJ2-7 - TRBV27 CASSSQITSLVGEQYF TGTGCCAGCAGTTCGCAGATCACCTCACTAGTGGGCGAGCAGTACTTC
TRBD1 TRBJ2-7 - TRBV15 CATSRAGGQVSYEQYF TGTGCCACCAGCAGAGCCGGCGGACAGGTCTCCTACGAGCAGTACTTC
TRBD1 TRBJ2-1 - TRBV16 CASSQELDRGRSYNEQFF TGTGCCAGCAGCCAGGAGCTTGACAGGGGTAGGAGTTACAATGAGCAGTTCTTC
TRBD1 TRBJ2-7 - TRBV6-5 CASSDTTGVYEQYF TGTGCCAGCAGCGACACTACAGGGGTCTACGAGCAGTACTTC
TRBD2 TRBJ2-1 - TRBV18 CASSVAGGPRGGVNEQFF TGTGCCAGCTCCGTAGCGGGAGGCCCTCGAGGGGGGGTCAATGAGCAGTTCTTC
- TRBJ2-1 - TRBV4-1 CASSQGPLAFNEQFF TGCGCCAGCAGCCAAGGTCCCCTAGCCTTCAATGAGCAGTTCTTC
TRBD1 TRBJ2-5 - TRBV7-2 CASSLVFGTGVGDETQYF TGTGCCAGCAGCTTAGTGTTCGGGACAGGGGTAGGGGATGAGACCCAGTACTTC
TRBD2 TRBJ2-5 - TRBV7-2 CASSLRPSGVGETQYF TGTGCCAGCAGCTTAAGGCCTAGCGGGGTGGGGGAGACCCAGTACTTC
TRBD1 TRBJ2-3 - TRBV28 CASSIPGTGVPDTQYF TGTGCCAGCAGCATTCCCGGGACAGGGGTTCCAGATACGCAGTATTTT
- TRBJ1-4 - TRBV7-2 CASSTGTGATNEKLFF TGTGCCAGCAGCACGGGTACGGGGGCAACTAATGAAAAACTGTTTTTT
- TRBJ2-1 - TRBV6-5 CASSYSSIGGEQFF TGTGCCAGCAGTTACTCTAGTATTGGCGGTGAGCAGTTCTTC
TRBD1 TRBJ2-3 - TRBV28 CASSSGQGADTQYF TGTGCCAGCAGTTCGGGACAGGGGGCAGATACGCAGTATTTT
TRBD2 TRBJ2-1 - TRBV7-6 CASSFQAGVGEQFF TGTGCCAGCAGCTTTCAAGCGGGAGTGGGGGAGCAGTTCTTC
TRBD1 TRBJ1-2 few TRBV7-9 CASRTTGAYGYTF TGTGCCAGCAGAACGACAGGGGCTTATGGCTACACCTTC
- TRBJ2-3 - TRBV7-3 CASSSLDSTDTQYF TGTGCCAGCAGCTCGCTGGACTCCACAGATACGCAGTATTTT
TRBD2 TRBJ2-7 - TRBV11-3 CASSLRSGEIYEQYF TGTGCCAGCAGCTTAAGAAGCGGGGAAATTTACGAGCAGTACTTC
- TRBJ2-1 - TRBV6-6 CASSGGVHSYNEQFF TGTGCCAGCAGCGGCGGGGTCCACTCCTACAATGAGCAGTTCTTC
- TRBJ1-3 - TRBV4-2 CASSHPGDSGNTIYF TGTGCCAGCAGCCACCCAGGGGACTCTGGAAACACCATATATTTT
- TRBJ2-1 - TRBV5-4 CASSLGANNEQFF TGTGCCAGCAGCTTAGGGGCAAACAATGAGCAGTTCTTC
- TRBJ1-2 - TRBV5-1 CASSFSGLRVRFSLANYGYTF TGCGCCAGCAGCTTCAGTGGGTTGAGGGTTCGATTCTCACTCGCTAACTATGGCTACACCTTC
TRBD1 TRBJ2-5 - TRBV2 CASSRDRQETQYF TGTGCCAGCAGTCGGGACAGACAAGAGACCCAGTACTTC
TRBD1 TRBJ1-4 - TRBV19 CASSTSGRRDRLAGEKLFF TGTGCCAGTAGTACCTCGGGGCGAAGGGACAGATTAGCCGGTGAAAAACTGTTTTTT
TRBD2 TRBJ2-1 once TRBV19 CASRPLLAKSGRFGEQFF TGTGCCAGTAGGCCCCTTCTGGCTAAGAGCGGGAGGTTTGGGGAGCAGTTCTTC
- TRBJ1-4 - TRBV10-3 CAISETENEKLFF TGTGCCATCAGTGAGACAGAAAATGAAAAACTGTTTTTT
TRBD1 TRBJ2-7 - TRBV5-1 CASSLPGQGVEQYF TGCGCCAGCAGCCTGCCGGGACAGGGCGTCGAGCAGTACTTC
- TRBJ2-5 - TRBV5-8 CASSLAPGVETQYF TGTGCCAGCAGCTTGGCACCGGGAGTAGAGACCCAGTACTTC
- TRBJ2-7 few TRBV2 CASSEGGGRSYEQYF TGTGCCAGCAGTGAGGGGGGAGGTAGGTCCTACGAGCAGTACTTC
TRBD2 TRBJ2-3 - TRBV9 CASSVIAGTSTDTQYF TGTGCCAGCAGCGTAATAGCGGGGACTAGCACAGATACGCAGTATTTT
- TRBJ1-1 - TRBV29-1 CSVGALNTEAFF TGCAGCGTTGGGGCACTGAACACTGAAGCTTTCTTT